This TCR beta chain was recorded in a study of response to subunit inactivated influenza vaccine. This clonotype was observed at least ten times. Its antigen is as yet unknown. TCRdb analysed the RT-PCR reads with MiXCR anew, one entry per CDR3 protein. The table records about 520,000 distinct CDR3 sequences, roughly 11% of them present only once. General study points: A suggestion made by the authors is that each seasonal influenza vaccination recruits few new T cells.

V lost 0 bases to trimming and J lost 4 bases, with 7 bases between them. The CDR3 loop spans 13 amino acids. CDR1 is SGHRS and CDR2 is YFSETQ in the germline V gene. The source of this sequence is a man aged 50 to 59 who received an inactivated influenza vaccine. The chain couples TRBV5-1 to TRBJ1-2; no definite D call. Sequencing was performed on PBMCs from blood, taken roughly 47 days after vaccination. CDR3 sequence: CASSLDRGYGYTF. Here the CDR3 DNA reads TGCGCCAGCAGCTTGGACCGGGGCTATGGCTACACCTTC.